This TCR beta chain was captured in a study of post-analysis software for immune sequencing data (dated by TCRdb to the mid-2010s). Concerning the study at large: The recorded disease courses included relapsing-remitting, secondary progressive and progressive-relapsing multiple sclerosis, and some patients had no subtype annotation. Patient repertoires were compared against 11 previously published healthy control repertoires from donors aged about 6 to 25 years. A subset of samples was prepared in parallel using single-end sample barcoding, then pooled and co-amplified after Illumina adapter ligation.

To demonstrate the VDJtools post-analysis software, TCR beta repertoires were profiled from the peripheral blood of 13 young patients with multiple sclerosis. The multiple sclerosis patients were children and adolescents ranging in age from about 6 to 17 years. The paper's findings and limits, for the study overall: Compared with controls, multiple sclerosis patients had significantly lower normalized Chao1 diversity, a finding suggesting substantial peripheral T-cell clonal expansion. Strong co-clustering of samples prepared in the same batch was shown by direct clustering with F measure, prompting a batch-effect correction. The multiple sclerosis patient group was slightly younger than the control group.

Library method: PCR. The reads were generated on an Illumina HiSeq 2500. To reduce PCR and sequencing biases, unique molecular identifiers were incorporated into the TCR beta cDNA libraries. Every 1 to 10 million input T cells yielded about 500,000 cDNA molecules, meaning each molecule approximated one T cell. Patient libraries were prepared and sequenced with the same protocol used for the earlier healthy control dataset. Samples belonging to the same batch were prepared together, multiplexed and sequenced on a shared HiSeq lane. The paper's processing steps were these. Raw barcoded reads were processed with MIGEC, discarding single-read molecular identifier groups before consensus assembly and CDR3 extraction. Clonotype tables were post-analysed with VDJtools, normalizing diversity by down-sampling all datasets to the smallest sample size. Repertoire overlap clustering matched CDR3 amino acid but not nucleotide sequences to correct batch-related cross-sample contamination. TCRdb ran its own pipeline on the public reads, namely fastp trimming at Q25 and MiXCR clone calling, and kept in-frame beta chains. All rows with the same CDR3 protein become a single entry with the most common DNA and genes. The V and J calls reflect TCRdb's pipeline rather than the authors' work. Present in this sample are approximately 570,000 distinct CDR3 sequences, roughly 45% of which were seen just once. The leading ten clones occupy roughly 1.8% of the sample.

In the case of this clonotype: The specificity of this receptor is unknown. Base qualities are not provided; no much larger clone lies one nucleotide away.

Sequenced input: blood. The receptor was derived from a girl aged 10 to 17 with multiple sclerosis.

The sequence in DNA is TGTGCCAGCAGGGACCTACAGGGTGAGGGGGCCAAAAACATTCAGTACTTC. The encoded protein is CASRDLQGEGAKNIQYF. The rearrangement combines TRBV12-3 or TRBV12-4 with TRBJ2-4; TRBD1 is a possible D gene, resting on 6 matching bases. V gives up 6 bases and J gives up 1 base, and the segment between their germline ends measures 19 bases. Reading from cysteine to phenylalanine, the CDR3 counts 17 amino acids. Only the CDR3 part of the read is kept: 51 bases, read in frame from the first base.